This T cell receptor beta chain was identified in a study of cytomegalovirus exposure and HLA in healthy donors. Study information: From 150 million to 200 million T cells, an earlier analysis saw 100 million to 140 million unique TCR beta sequences.

As to this clone: Antigen unknown.

The study ran its PCR with 60 Vbeta and 13 Jbeta primers. Produced via immunoSEQ multiplex PCR; TCRdb's table is partial and in-frame only. The table shows more than 65,000 clones, with roughly 69% occurring only once. Broader study findings: A later analysis reportedly identified an Asian-associated ancestry cluster as carrying fewer N-insertions than the approximately 670-donor mean. The study reported that TCR beta sequences accurately predicted HLA-A and HLA-B alleles in most subjects.

The V gene's germline CDR1 is SNHLY and CDR2 FYNNEI. V lost 3 bases and J 1 base, leaving 11 bases between the germline ends. CDR3 length: 15 residues. The clonotype originates from a woman aged 45-60 years in good health and CMV-seropositive. V usage is TRBV2 and J usage is TRBJ2-3; D gene ambiguous. The specimen was PBMCs. CDR3 in amino acids: CASSDRSKGTDTQYF. In nucleotides, the CDR3 is TGTGCCAGCAGTGACCGTAGTAAAGGCACAGATACGCAGTATTTT.